The 22 T cell receptor beta chains listed next were all sequenced from one sample in a study of blood T cell repertoires in COVID-19. Measured with immunoSEQ multiplex PCR; TCRdb has only the in-frame clones, and not every one. The table has about 68,000 clones, 70% to 90% seen once. What was sequenced was peripheral blood. The receptors stem from a woman aged 60-70 years with acute or convalescent COVID-19.

The gene calls are TRBV29-1 and TRBJ1-1, with 8 bases fitting TRBD1. Per the germline V gene, CDR1 is SQVTM and CDR2 is ANQGSEA. Trimming took 7 bases from V and 1 from J; bases not matched to a gene: 5. CDR3 size: 13 residues. The CDR3 DNA reads as TGCAGCGGAGCCGACAGGGGGAACACTGAAGCTTTCTTT. The encoded protein is CSGADRGNTEAFF.

The table lists this clone with a few counts. This chain links TRBV5-4 with TRBJ1-1; D perhaps matches TRBD1 (5 bases). Trimming stripped 4 bases from V and 10 bases from J, with 29 bases between. This CDR3 has 17 residues. Germline CDR1 and CDR2: SGHNT and YYREEE (reference sequence). CDR3 amino acids: CASSGPDPGTRLRRAFF. The CDR3 DNA sequence: TGTGCCAGCAGCGGCCCCGACCCCGGGACTCGCCTTCGTAGAGCTTTCTTT. Variable domain in full (rest from reference TRBV5-4 and TRBJ1-1): ETGVTQSPTHLIKTRGQQVTLRCSSQSGHNTVSWYQQALGQGPQFIFQYYREEENGRGNFPPRFSGLQFPNYSSELNVNALELDDSALYLCASSGPDPGTRLRRAFFGQGTRLTVV.

The J gene is TRBJ1-6, the V gene TRBV11-2; D possibly corresponds to TRBD1 (6 bases). Germline V gene lookup returns CDR1 SGHAT and CDR2 FQNNGV. This CDR3 is 17 amino acids long. V was shortened by 5 bases and J by 4 bases, with 18 bases between the two germline ends. CDR3 loop: CASSGDNPTPYNSPLHF. The CDR3, as DNA: TGTGCCAGCAGCGGGGACAACCCAACCCCGTATAATTCACCCCTCCACTTT.

The rearrangement joins TRBV28 to TRBJ1-5; D gene unclear. V was clipped by 5 bases and J by 7 bases, with 12 bases between them. The CDR3 runs to 13 residues. Germline assignment: CDR1 MDHEN and CDR2 SYDVKM. In DNA form, the CDR3 reads TGTGCCAGCAGTCTAAGCCCCCGGCAGCCCCAGCATTTT. This sequence encodes CASSLSPRQPQHF.

The V call is TRBV18, the J call TRBJ1-5; TRBD1 matches at 7 bases. CDR1 is KGHSH, CDR2 LQKENI, per germline. The CDR3 extends over 16 amino acids. The V segment lost 2 bases and the J segment 6 bases; nucleotides outside the gene matches: 10. The CDR3 DNA reads as TGTGCCAGCTCACCAGAGTTGTCAGGGGGTATTCAGCCCCAGCATTTT. Translated: CASSPELSGGIQPQHF.

V and J are TRBV28 and TRBJ1-5; D gene unclear. Germline loops: CDR1 MDHEN, CDR2 SYDVKM. V lost 5 bases to trimming and J lost 1 base, with 15 bases between them. This CDR3 has 16 residues. CDR3 sequence (DNA): TGTGCCAGCAGTCTGGATCTCGGGAACAGCAATCAGCCCCAGCATTTT. It translates to CASSLDLGNSNQPQHF.

This clone was counted a few times. The chain carries TRBV18 and TRBJ1-4, with unresolved D. V lost 8 bases and J lost 5, with 12 bases in between. Looked up from germline, CDR1 is KGHSH and CDR2 is LQKENI. The CDR3 extends over 13 amino acids. The CDR3 here is CASQAERNEKLFF. The CDR3 DNA follows: TGTGCCAGCCAAGCGGAGAGGAATGAAAAACTGTTTTTT.

This clone was observed a handful of times. This sequence joins TRBV30 and TRBJ1-2; unclear D gene. V was clipped by 1 base and J by 4 bases, with 7 bases between them. The CDR3 runs to 12 residues. Germline V lookup: CDR1 GTSNPN, CDR2 SVGIG (reference sequence). The CDR3 here is CAWSGALYGYTF. DNA for the CDR3: TGTGCCTGGAGTGGGGCCCTCTATGGCTACACCTTC.

The J gene is TRBJ2-4, the V gene TRBV9, with no clear D. Trimming pared 0 bases from V and 4 bases from J, leaving 5 bases between. In germline, CDR1 is SGDLS, CDR2 YYNGEE. The CDR3 contains 13 residues. The CDR3 nucleotides are TGTGCCAGCAGCGTAGACTGGAAAAACATTCAGTACTTC. Translating gives CASSVDWKNIQYF. Full variable domain (outside the CDR3, taken from reference TRBV9 and TRBJ2-4): DSGVTQTPKHLITATGQRVTLRCSPRSGDLSVYWYQQSLDQGLQFLIQYYNGEERAKGNILERFSAQQFPDLHSELNLSSLELGDSALYFCASSVDWKNIQYFGAGTRLSVL.

In this sample, this clone turned up a few times. The V call is TRBV19, the J call TRBJ1-5; the match to TRBD1 covers 9 bases. J was trimmed by 3 bases and V by 4 bases; bases with no gene match: 7. The length of the CDR3 is 16 residues. Germline assignment: CDR1 LNHDA and CDR2 SQIVND (reference sequence). The CDR3 DNA reads TGTGCCAGTAGTAGGGACAGGGCTGGCTACAATCAGCCCCAGCATTTT. It yields the protein CASSRDRAGYNQPQHF.

For the CDR3, the DNA is TGTGCCAGCAGCTGGACAGGGGAAATCGACGAGCAGTACTTC. This encodes CASSWTGEIDEQYF. The chain employs TRBV7-8 and TRBJ2-7, with 9 nucleotides matching TRBD1. Germline trimming cut 4 bases from V and 5 bases from J; bases unmatched to any gene: 6. Germline CDR1 reads SGHVS; CDR2 reads FQNEAQ. This CDR3 region has 14 residues.

The sample holds a few counts of this clone. The chain combines TRBV3-1 (or the pseudogene TRBV3-2) with TRBJ2-7; 8 bases line up with TRBD1. Germline CDR1 and CDR2: LGHDT and YNNKEL (reference sequence). The V gene end was trimmed by 6 bases and the J gene end by 3 bases; junction bases not matched to a gene: 10. CDR3 length: 15 amino acids. The CDR3 sequence is CASRPGTGNNYEQYF. The CDR3 DNA follows: TGTGCCAGCAGGCCCGGGACAGGTAACAACTACGAGCAGTACTTC.

This clone was seen only once. The CDR3 coding sequence is TGTGCCAGCAGCTTAACGCCTAGCGGGGGCTCCTACGAGCAGTACTTC. Translating gives CASSLTPSGGSYEQYF. The V and J genes are TRBV7-8 and TRBJ2-7; 10 nucleotides align to TRBD2. Per germline, CDR1 SGHVS and CDR2 FQNEAQ. The ends lost 2 bases at V and 0 bases at J; junction bases unmatched: 4. CDR3 length: 16 residues.

The chain couples TRBV28 to TRBJ1-5, with TRBD1 as a possible D gene (5 bases). The V end was cut by 3 bases, the J end by 6 bases, with 15 bases between. From germline, CDR1 is MDHEN and CDR2 SYDVKM. The CDR3 has 15 residues. This CDR3 is CASSLVGGGSQPQHF. DNA of the CDR3: TGTGCCAGCAGTTTGGTCGGGGGGGGGAGTCAGCCCCAGCATTTT.

The rearrangement links TRBV10-1 to TRBJ1-2; TRBD1 matches 12 bases. The CDR3 is made up of 17 amino acids. Looked up from germline, CDR1 is WNHNN and CDR2 is SYGVQD (reference sequence). V dropped 4 bases and J dropped 4; count of bases not matched to a gene: 10. The CDR3 here is CASSGFRDRGRVYGYTF. CDR3 nucleotide sequence: TGCGCCAGCAGTGGGTTCCGGGACAGGGGGCGGGTCTATGGCTACACCTTC.

The chain employs TRBV24-1 and TRBJ2-3; no reliable D call. Trimming pared 1 base from V and 2 bases from J, leaving 12 bases between. The CDR3 length is 16 residues. The germline V gene has CDR1 KGHDR and CDR2 SFDVKD. CDR3 amino acids: CATSDFGQPPTDTQYF. The CDR3 bases are TGTGCCACCAGTGATTTTGGCCAACCCCCCACAGATACGCAGTATTTT.

This clone was counted a single time. The gene calls are TRBV6-5 and TRBJ2-2; TRBD2 matches at 7 bases. The length of the CDR3 is 16 residues. Germline CDR1 is MNHEY and CDR2 is SVGAGI. V shed 0 bases, J shed 4 bases, and the junction held 5 bases outside the gene matches. The CDR3 DNA follows: TGTGCCAGCAGTTACTCTACGGGGAGGGTCACCGGGGAGCTGTTTTTT. This gives the protein CASSYSTGRVTGELFF.

This clone has a handful of counts. The rearrangement joins TRBV5-6 to TRBJ2-2, with D tentatively TRBD1 (5 bases). The CDR3 is 15 amino acids. Germline V gene lookup returns CDR1 SGHDT and CDR2 YYEEEE. Trimming took off 0 bases at V and 3 bases at J, with 9 bases between the two ends. This CDR3 reads CASSLVQGDTGELFF. CDR3 nucleotides: TGTGCCAGCAGCTTGGTGCAGGGTGACACCGGGGAGCTGTTTTTT.

This clone has a handful of counts. The chain combines TRBV4-2 with TRBJ1-3; possible D gene TRBD1, 6 bases. The germline CDR1 and CDR2 sequences are LGHNA and YNFKEQ. Trimming stripped 0 bases from V and 2 bases from J, with 14 bases between. The CDR3 consists of 17 residues. The DNA for the CDR3 is TGTGCCAGCAGCCAAGACGGGACAAAGAGACCTGGAAACACCATATATTTT. Translation: CASSQDGTKRPGNTIYF.

The chain carries TRBV6-2 or TRBV6-3 and TRBJ2-7, with a weak D call TRBD2 (5 bases). The germline V gene encodes CDR1 MNHEY and CDR2 SVGEGT. V was pared by 5 bases and J by 7 bases, with 18 bases between. This CDR3 has 14 amino acids. CDR3 in DNA: TGTGCCAGCAGTCAGGACGGACGTCGAGGGGAGCAGTACTTC. This encodes CASSQDGRRGEQYF.

This chain joins TRBV14 and TRBJ1-6; no firm D call. V lost 0 bases to trimming and J lost 3 bases, with 3 bases between them. In germline, CDR1 is SGHDN, CDR2 FVKESK. CDR3 length equals 14 residues. The CDR3 bases are TGTGCCAGCAGCCAAGAGAGCTATAATTCACCCCTCCACTTT. It codes for CASSQESYNSPLHF. The whole variable domain, remainder taken from reference TRBV14 and TRBJ1-6, is EAGVTQFPSHSVIEKGQTVTLRCDPISGHDNLYWYRRVMGKEIKFLLHFVKESKQDESGMPNNRFLAERTGGTYSTLKVQPAELEDSGVYFCASSQESYNSPLHFGNGTRLTVT.

The chain has TRBV7-9 and TRBJ1-1; 11 positions match TRBD1. The length of the CDR3 is 15 residues. Germline CDR1 reads SEHNR; CDR2 reads FQNEAQ (reference sequence). V lost 6 bases to trimming and J lost 3 bases; unmatched junction nucleotides: 6. In DNA, the CDR3 is TGTGCCAGCAGATACCTGGGACAGGGGGACACTGAAGCTTTCTTT. Its translation is CASRYLGQGDTEAFF.